This T cell receptor beta chain was retrieved from a study of blood T cell repertoires in COVID-19. The CDR3 loop spans 15 amino acids. Germline V gives CDR1 SGHTA, CDR2 FQGTGA. V shed 5 bases and J 5 bases; nucleotides not matched to a gene: 6. In this sample, this clone turned up a few times. Membership in each cohort depended on participant-reported clinical history. Authors' methods: Reference gene primer amplification gave estimated nucleated cell counts. Profiled with immunoSEQ multiplex PCR; TCRdb holds only in-frame clones, not every one. V and J calls and clone size come straight from that table; D and trimming were deduced from the DNA. The table lists approximately 220,000 clones, more than 80% of them singletons.

The sequence came from a woman between 18 and 30 years old in a cohort exposed to, infected with or recovered from COVID-19 (not recorded which). V gene TRBV7-3 combines with J gene TRBJ1-4; 9 bases align to TRBD1. Source material: PBMCs or T cells enriched from blood (not recorded which). CDR3: CASSRTGQGNEKLFF. The CDR3 DNA reads as TGTGCCAGCAGCAGAACGGGACAGGGAAATGAAAAACTGTTTTTT.